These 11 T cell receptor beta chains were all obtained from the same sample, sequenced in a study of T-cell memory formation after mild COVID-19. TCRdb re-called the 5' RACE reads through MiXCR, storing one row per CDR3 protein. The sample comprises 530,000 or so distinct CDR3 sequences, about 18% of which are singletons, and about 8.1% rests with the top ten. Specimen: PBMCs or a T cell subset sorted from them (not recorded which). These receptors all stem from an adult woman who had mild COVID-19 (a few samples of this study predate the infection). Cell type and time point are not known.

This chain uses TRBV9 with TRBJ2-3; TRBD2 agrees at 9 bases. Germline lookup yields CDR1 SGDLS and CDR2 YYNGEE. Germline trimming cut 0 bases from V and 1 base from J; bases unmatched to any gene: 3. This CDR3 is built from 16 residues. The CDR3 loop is CASSVEKRGGTDTQYF. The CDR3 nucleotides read TGTGCCAGCAGCGTAGAAAAGCGGGGGGGCACAGATACGCAGTATTTT.

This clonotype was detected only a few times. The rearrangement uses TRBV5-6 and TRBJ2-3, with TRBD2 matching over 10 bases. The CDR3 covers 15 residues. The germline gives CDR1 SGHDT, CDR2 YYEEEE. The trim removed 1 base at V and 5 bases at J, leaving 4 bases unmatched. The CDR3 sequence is CASSLIAGGRDTQYF. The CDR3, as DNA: TGTGCCAGCAGCTTGATAGCGGGAGGTAGAGATACGCAGTATTTT.

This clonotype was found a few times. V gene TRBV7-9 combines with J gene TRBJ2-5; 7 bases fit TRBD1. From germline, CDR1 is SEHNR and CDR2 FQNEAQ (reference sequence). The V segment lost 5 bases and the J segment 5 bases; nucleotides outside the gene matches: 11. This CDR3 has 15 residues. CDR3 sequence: CASSPKTGRGETQYF. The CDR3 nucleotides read TGTGCCAGCAGCCCAAAGACAGGGAGAGGGGAGACCCAGTACTTC.

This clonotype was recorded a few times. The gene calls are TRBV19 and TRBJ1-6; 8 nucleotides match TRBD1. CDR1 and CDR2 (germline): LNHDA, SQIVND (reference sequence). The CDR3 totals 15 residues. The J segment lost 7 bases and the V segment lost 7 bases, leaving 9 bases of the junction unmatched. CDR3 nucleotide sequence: TGTGCCAGTACCTTGGACAGGGCCCACAATTCACCCCTCCACTTT. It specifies CASTLDRAHNSPLHF.

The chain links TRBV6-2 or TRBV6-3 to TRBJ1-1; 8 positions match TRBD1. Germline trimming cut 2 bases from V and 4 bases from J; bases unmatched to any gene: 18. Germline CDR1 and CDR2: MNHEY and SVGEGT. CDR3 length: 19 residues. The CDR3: CASSYDLRGQASFGTEAFF. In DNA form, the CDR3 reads TGTGCCAGCAGTTACGATCTTCGGGGACAGGCGTCCTTCGGCACTGAAGCTTTCTTT.

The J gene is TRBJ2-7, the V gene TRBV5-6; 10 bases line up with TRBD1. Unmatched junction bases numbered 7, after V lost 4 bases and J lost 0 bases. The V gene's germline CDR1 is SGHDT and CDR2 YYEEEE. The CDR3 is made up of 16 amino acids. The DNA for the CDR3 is TGTGCCAGCAGCCCCGGGACAGGGGAGAGCTCCTACGAGCAGTACTTC. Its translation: CASSPGTGESSYEQYF.

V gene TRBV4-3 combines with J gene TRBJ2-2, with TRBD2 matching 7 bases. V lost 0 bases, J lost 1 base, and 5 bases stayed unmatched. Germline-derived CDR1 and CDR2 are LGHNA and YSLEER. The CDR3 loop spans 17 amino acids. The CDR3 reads CASSQDLASGNTGELFF. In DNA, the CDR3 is TGCGCCAGCAGCCAAGACTTGGCTAGCGGGAACACCGGGGAGCTGTTTTTT.

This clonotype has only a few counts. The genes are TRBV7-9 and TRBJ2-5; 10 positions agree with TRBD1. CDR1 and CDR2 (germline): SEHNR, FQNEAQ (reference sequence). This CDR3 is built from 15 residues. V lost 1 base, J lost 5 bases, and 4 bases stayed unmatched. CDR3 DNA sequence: TGTGCCAGCAGCTTAGGCCGGACAGGGGGTGAGACCCAGTACTTC. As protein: CASSLGRTGGETQYF.

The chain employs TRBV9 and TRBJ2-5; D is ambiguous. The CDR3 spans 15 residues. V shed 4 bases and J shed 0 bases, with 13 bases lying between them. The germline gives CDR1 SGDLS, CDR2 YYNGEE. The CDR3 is CASSSSDGNQETQYF. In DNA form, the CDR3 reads TGTGCCAGCAGCAGCTCGGACGGAAACCAAGAGACCCAGTACTTC. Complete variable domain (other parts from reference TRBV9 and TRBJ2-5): DSGVTQTPKHLITATGQRVTLRCSPRSGDLSVYWYQQSLDQGLQFLIQYYNGEERAKGNILERFSAQQFPDLHSELNLSSLELGDSALYFCASSSSDGNQETQYFGPGTRLLVL.

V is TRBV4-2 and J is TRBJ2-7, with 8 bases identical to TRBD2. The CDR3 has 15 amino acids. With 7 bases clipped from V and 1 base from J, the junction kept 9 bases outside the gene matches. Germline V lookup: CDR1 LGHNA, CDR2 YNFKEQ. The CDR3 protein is CASTTGLADSYEQYF. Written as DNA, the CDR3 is TGTGCCAGCACCACAGGACTAGCCGATTCCTACGAGCAGTACTTC.

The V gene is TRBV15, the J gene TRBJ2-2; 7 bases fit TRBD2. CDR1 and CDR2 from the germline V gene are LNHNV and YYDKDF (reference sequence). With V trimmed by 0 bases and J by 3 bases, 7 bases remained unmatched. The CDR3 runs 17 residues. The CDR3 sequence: CATSRDGGVGHTGELFF. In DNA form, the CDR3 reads TGTGCCACCAGCAGAGATGGGGGGGTGGGGCACACCGGGGAGCTGTTTTTT.